This passage covers 7 T cell receptor beta chains from one sample sequenced in a study of cytomegalovirus exposure and HLA in healthy donors. Both 60 Vbeta primers and 13 Jbeta primers went into the PCR. Some clones are missing from TCRdb's copy, which holds only in-frame ones; the method was immunoSEQ multiplex PCR. The table records just over 200,000 clones, almost 70% of them present only once. Sequenced sample: PBMCs. These receptors originate from a man between 35 and 55 years old in good health and CMV-seropositive.

The chain has TRBV19 and TRBJ2-3; D perhaps matches TRBD2 (6 bases). V shed 10 bases and J shed 1 base, with 12 bases lying between them. The length of the CDR3 is 13 residues. In germline, CDR1 is LNHDA, CDR2 SQIVND (reference sequence). The CDR3, as DNA: TGTGCCACTAGGGACTTCGGCACAGATACGCAGTATTTT. Its translation: CATRDFGTDTQYF.

The rearrangement uses TRBV9 and TRBJ2-3; TRBD2 agrees at 8 bases. V lost 2 bases and J lost 4; bases outside the gene matches: 9. The CDR3 spans 16 residues. Germline lookup yields CDR1 SGDLS and CDR2 YYNGEE. The CDR3 sequence is CASSVSGSGGPDTQYF. The CDR3 coding sequence is TGTGCCAGCAGCGTCTCAGGGAGCGGGGGTCCAGATACGCAGTATTTT.

This clone was detected once. This rearrangement joins TRBV7-9 to TRBJ2-3; perhaps TRBD2 as D (6 bases). Trimming pared 5 bases from V and 2 bases from J, leaving 14 bases between. The CDR3 consists of 15 residues. Germline V lookup: CDR1 SEHNR, CDR2 FQNEAQ (reference sequence). The CDR3 coding sequence is TGTGCCAGCAGCGCCTCTCGGGGGTACACAGATACGCAGTATTTT. Protein sequence: CASSASRGYTDTQYF.

The rearrangement uses TRBV2 and TRBJ1-1; TRBD1 matches 8 bases. The V and J ends lost 2 bases and 4 bases, in that order; junction bases with no gene match: 3. Germline loops: CDR1 SNHLY, CDR2 FYNNEI. The CDR3 is 14 residues long. The CDR3 region is CASSETGGRTEAFF. In DNA, the CDR3 is TGTGCCAGCAGTGAAACAGGGGGTCGCACTGAAGCTTTCTTT.

V usage is TRBV5-1 and J usage is TRBJ2-2, with D perhaps TRBD2 (5 bases). CDR1 and CDR2 from the germline V gene are SGHRS and YFSETQ. The length of the CDR3 is 17 residues. V lost 1 base and J 0 bases, leaving 13 bases between the germline ends. DNA of the CDR3: TGCGCCAGCAGCTTGCGAGGGCAGCGGCCGAACACCGGGGAGCTGTTTTTT. Its translation: CASSLRGQRPNTGELFF.

This clone was observed a few times. The V gene is TRBV7-2, the J gene TRBJ2-7; perhaps TRBD1 as D (6 bases). V was shortened by 3 bases and J by 5 bases, with 8 bases between the two germline ends. The CDR3 spans 12 residues. The germline CDR1 and CDR2 sequences are SGHTA and FQGNSA. The CDR3 bases are TGTGCCAGCAGCTTCACAGGGAACGAGCAGTACTTC. This gives the protein CASSFTGNEQYF.

The rearrangement links TRBV7-9 to TRBJ2-1; D is possibly TRBD1 (5 bases). The germline gives CDR1 SEHNR, CDR2 FQNEAQ (reference sequence). This CDR3 contains 13 residues. Trimming left V 1 base short and J 6 bases short, with 7 bases between. CDR3 sequence reads: CASSLEGPNEQFF. In DNA, the CDR3 is TGTGCCAGCAGCTTAGAGGGGCCCAATGAGCAGTTCTTC.